The sample holds many counts of the clone carrying this T cell receptor (beta chain). This sample was taken from a study of T cells in Graves' hyperthyroidism and ophthalmopathy. Thyroid ultrasound, orbital computed tomography, clinical symptoms, and serum thyroxine and TRAb underpinned diagnoses. V lost 5 bases and J lost 2, with 12 bases in between. The CDR3 consists of 14 residues. The V gene's germline CDR1 is MDHEN and CDR2 SYDVKM. The CDR3 regions of TCR beta were amplified from RNA transcripts. With the HTBI primer set, the TCR CDR3 went through a first round of RT-PCR. Via MiXCR, TCRdb re-called the multiplex PCR reads, giving one row per CDR3 protein. The data hold 280,000 or so distinct CDR3 sequences, with about 25% observed a single time.

This clonotype originated in a man aged 40-49 years with Graves' hyperthyroidism that later progressed to Graves' ophthalmopathy. Sequenced material: blood. The chain links TRBV28 to TRBJ2-5; a weak D match, TRBD1 (5 bases). CDR3 in DNA: TGTGCCAGCAGTCCGACAGCGATACAAGAGACCCAGTACTTC. This sequence encodes CASSPTAIQETQYF.